What follows are 16 T cell receptor beta chains derived from one specimen sequenced in a study of Ad26.COV2.S vaccination and SARS-CoV-2 variants. TCRdb keeps only in-frame clones here, not all; method: immunoSEQ multiplex PCR. This table holds about 350,000 clones, 92% found once. Sequenced here: peripheral blood, sampled after recovery from COVID-19. These receptor sequences come from a human donor who had recovered from COVID-19.

Only one count was recorded for this clone. The chain is built from TRBV6-5 and TRBJ1-5, with a weak D call TRBD1 (5 bases). Germline assignment: CDR1 MNHEY and CDR2 SVGAGI. The CDR3 loop spans 15 amino acids. V was pared by 7 bases and J by 1 base, with 14 bases between. CDR3 residues: CASIGRGLSNQPQHF. CDR3 DNA sequence: TGTGCCAGCATTGGTAGGGGTCTGAGCAATCAGCCCCAGCATTTT.

This clone turned up a few times. The V and J genes are TRBV2 and TRBJ1-3; TRBD1 is a possible D gene (6 bases). CDR3 length: 14 residues. Germline loops: CDR1 SNHLY, CDR2 FYNNEI. V was trimmed by 3 bases and J by 3 bases, leaving 9 bases between them. The CDR3, as DNA: TGTGCCAGCAGTGACAGGGGAGGTGGAAACACCATATATTTT. It yields the protein CASSDRGGGNTIYF.

This rearrangement joins TRBV6-5 to TRBJ1-3; TRBD1 matches at 8 bases. This CDR3 has 16 residues. The ends lost 0 bases at V and 3 bases at J; junction bases unmatched: 4. The germline CDR1 and CDR2 sequences are MNHEY and SVGAGI. The CDR3 nucleotides are TGTGCCAGCAGTTACTCCCGGACAGGGCTTGGAAACACCATATATTTT. Protein: CASSYSRTGLGNTIYF.

This sequence joins TRBV15 and TRBJ2-7; 8 bases match TRBD1. Germline CDR1 is LNHNV and CDR2 is YYDKDF (reference sequence). The CDR3 sequence is 16 residues long. Trimming took 0 bases from V and 6 from J; bases not matched to a gene: 10. CDR3 nucleotides: TGTGCCACCAGCAGAGAATCAGGACAGGGTCACGGCGAGCAGTACTTC. Translated, it gives CATSRESGQGHGEQYF.

The rearrangement joins TRBV2 to TRBJ2-7; 10 bases agree with TRBD2. Per the germline V gene, CDR1 is SNHLY and CDR2 is FYNNEI. The CDR3 is 14 residues long. The J segment lost 7 bases and the V segment lost 3 bases, leaving 6 bases of the junction unmatched. CDR3 loop: CASSEGLATEEQYF. The CDR3 bases are TGTGCCAGCAGTGAGGGACTAGCGACAGAAGAGCAGTACTTC.

This chain links TRBV6-5 with TRBJ2-7, with TRBD1 matching over 7 bases. Germline CDR1 and CDR2: MNHEY and SVGAGI. V lost 0 bases, J lost 3 bases, and 5 bases stayed unmatched. The CDR3 is 15 residues long. CDR3 in DNA: TGTGCCAGCAGTTACTCAGGGACAGCCCACTACGAGCAGTACTTC. It encodes CASSYSGTAHYEQYF.

This clone occurred once. The J gene is TRBJ2-2, the V gene TRBV5-6; TRBD1 agrees at 9 bases. V was clipped by 5 bases and J by 7 bases; unmatched bases: 3. Per the germline V gene, CDR1 is SGHDT and CDR2 is YYEEEE. The CDR3 covers 13 residues. The CDR3 nucleotides are TGTGCCAGCAGAAGGGACAGGGACGGGGAGCTGTTTTTT. Translating it yields CASRRDRDGELFF.

The rearrangement joins TRBV3-1 (or the pseudogene TRBV3-2) to TRBJ1-2; possibly TRBD1 for D (5 bases). V was pared by 4 bases and J by 8 bases, with 11 bases between. CDR1 LGHDT and CDR2 YNNKEL come from the germline V gene (reference sequence). The CDR3 spans 12 residues. DNA of the CDR3: TGTGCCAGCAGCCCGACAGCCGGCGGCTACACCTTC. Amino acid sequence: CASSPTAGGYTF.

The chain links TRBV5-4 to TRBJ1-2; D perhaps matches TRBD1 (6 bases). Germline V gene sequence: CDR1 SGHNT, CDR2 YYREEE (reference sequence). The CDR3 length is 13 residues. The V end was cut by 2 bases, the J end by 8 bases, with 13 bases between. The CDR3 DNA is TGTGCCAGCAGCTTACAGGGTTTCGACGGCTACACCTTC. This gives the protein CASSLQGFDGYTF.

The V gene is TRBV5-1, the J gene TRBJ2-2; D perhaps matches TRBD2 (6 bases). Germline V gene lookup returns CDR1 SGHRS and CDR2 YFSETQ. This CDR3 comprises 15 residues. V gave up 4 bases and J gave up 3 bases, with 13 bases separating them. CDR3 amino acids: CASSARLGDTGELFF. The CDR3 DNA reads as TGCGCCAGCAGCGCCCGACTAGGGGACACCGGGGAGCTGTTTTTT.

The chain combines TRBV25-1 with TRBJ1-1, with a weak D call TRBD1 (5 bases). CDR3 length equals 14 residues. Germline values: CDR1 MGHDK, CDR2 SYGVNS. Trimming shortened V by 6 bases and J by 0 bases, and 11 bases separated the two germline ends. The CDR3 sequence is CASRFQGVNTEAFF. For the CDR3, the DNA is TGTGCCAGCAGATTCCAGGGCGTGAACACTGAAGCTTTCTTT.

This chain connects TRBV9 to TRBJ1-1; D call uncertain. Deletions cut 0 bases from V and 2 bases from J, with 11 bases between. The CDR3 runs to 15 residues. CDR1 and CDR2 from the germline V gene are SGDLS and YYNGEE. CDR3 sequence reads: CASSVESNRNTEAFF. The CDR3 bases are TGTGCCAGCAGCGTAGAGTCTAACCGAAACACTGAAGCTTTCTTT.

The V call is TRBV5-1, the J call TRBJ1-1, with D possibly TRBD1 on 6 matching bases. Trimming stripped 6 bases from V and 0 bases from J, with 9 bases between. CDR3 length equals 13 residues. Per germline, CDR1 SGHRS and CDR2 YFSETQ. In DNA form, the CDR3 reads TGCGCCAGCAAAACAGGGATGAACACTGAAGCTTTCTTT. Protein: CASKTGMNTEAFF.

The chain is built from TRBV19 and TRBJ2-4; no clear D gene. This CDR3 comprises 15 residues. Germline V lookup: CDR1 LNHDA, CDR2 SQIVND (reference sequence). V lost 0 bases and J lost 0, with 6 bases in between. In DNA form, the CDR3 reads TGTGCCAGTAGTATAGAGTCGAGAGCCAAAAACATTCAGTACTTC. Translation gives CASSIESRAKNIQYF.

The chain uses TRBV27 and TRBJ2-7; D remains unclear. The length of the CDR3 is 14 residues. V was shortened by 3 bases and J by 4 bases, with 13 bases between the two germline ends. The germline V gene has CDR1 MNHEY and CDR2 SMNVEV (reference sequence). The CDR3 DNA reads as TGTGCCAGCAGTTTTGGACCGCCTTCTTACGAGCAGTACTTC. Translation gives CASSFGPPSYEQYF.

The chain couples TRBV6-5 to TRBJ2-7; 9 bases are a match to TRBD1. Germline CDR1 is MNHEY and CDR2 is SVGAGI. This CDR3 spans 14 amino acids. Trimming cost V 8 bases and J 1 base; bases outside gene matches: 6. The DNA for the CDR3 is TGTGCCAGCCAGGGACAGGGAGGATCCTACGAGCAGTACTTC. This sequence encodes CASQGQGGSYEQYF.